These 26 T cell receptor beta chains came from one sample sequenced in a study of human T cells and chemical hapten exposure listed by TCRdb under 2021. What the time point label conveys for this sample: pre-sensitization, week 0. Interpreted using the paper, the treatment or condition label stands for: therapeutic diphenylcyclopropenone sensitization with weekly scalp DPC. Library preparation was by RACE. Sequencer: NextSeq 500. The public reads were quality trimmed at Q25 with fastp and then assembled into clones with MiXCR by TCRdb, keeping productive beta chains. Each record represents a unique CDR3 protein, reported with the most common genes and DNA among its rows. The sample table shows more than 300,000 distinct CDR3 sequences, and over 5% are seen once. The ten top clones hold around 8.8% of the sample. The sample in question was whole blood, obtained in connection with sensitization to the hapten diphenylcyclopropenone (DPC). The receptor source for this set is a woman aged 18-30 years with alopecia areata. Some clones in this sample may be carry-over from other donors' samples.

This clonotype was found many times. The chain combines TRBV5-1 with TRBJ2-5; D possibly uses TRBD1 or TRBD2 (6 bases each). Trimming took off 1 base at V and 7 bases at J, with 17 bases between the two ends. CDR1 is SGHRS and CDR2 is YFSETQ in the germline V gene. This CDR3 has 15 residues. Written as DNA, the CDR3 is TGCGCCAGCAGCTTGTCTGGGGGGCCATTGAGGACCCAGTACTTC. Translation: CASSLSGGPLRTQYF.

The chain couples TRBV2 to TRBJ1-5; D gene uncertain. Germline V gene data show CDR1 as SNHLY and CDR2 as FYNNEI. Between the trimmed V and J ends, which lost 8 bases and 6 bases, there was a span of 14 bases. This CDR3 has 13 residues. CDR3 DNA: TGTGCCAGCCGGGCTGAGGGAGTTCAGCCCCAGCATTTT. This encodes CASRAEGVQPQHF.

This clonotype was observed at least ten times. The chain combines TRBV7-9 with TRBJ1-6; D is uncertain. Germline V gene sequence: CDR1 SEHNR, CDR2 FQNEAQ (reference sequence). This CDR3 has 14 amino acids. With 5 bases removed from V and 8 bases from J, the gap between germline ends came to 13 bases. The CDR3 DNA follows: TGTGCCAGCAGCACAAGTCCTGTAGATTCACCCCTCCACTTT. It encodes CASSTSPVDSPLHF.

This clonotype was counted at least ten times. The chain combines TRBV12-3 or TRBV12-4 with TRBJ2-7; D may be TRBD1 (5 bases). Deletions cut 5 bases from V and 6 bases from J, with 14 bases between. The CDR3 runs 13 residues. The CDR3 sequence: CASSPGALLEQYF. CDR3 coding DNA: TGTGCCAGCAGTCCTGGGGCGCTCCTCGAGCAGTACTTC.

This clonotype has more than one count but fewer than ten. The chain couples TRBV29-1 to TRBJ2-5, with 13 bases fitting TRBD2. The CDR3 length is 16 residues. Trimming at V came to 7 bases and at J to 4 bases, leaving 12 bases not matched to a gene. Germline V CDR1 and CDR2: SQVTM, ANQGSEA. CDR3 DNA sequence: TGCAGCGGTACGGGACTAGCGGGGCGAATTGGAGAGACCCAGTACTTC. Its translation: CSGTGLAGRIGETQYF.

The chain has TRBV4-3 and TRBJ2-7; 9 bases match TRBD1. CDR1 is LGHNA and CDR2 is YSLEER in the germline V gene. The CDR3 consists of 15 residues. The trim removed 3 bases at V and 5 bases at J, leaving 8 bases unmatched. The CDR3, as DNA: TGCGCCAGCAGCCAGGGGACAGGGACAATTGACGAGCAGTACTTC. This gives the protein CASSQGTGTIDEQYF.

This clonotype was observed at least ten times. The V gene is TRBV29-1, the J gene TRBJ2-3, with D uncertain. Germline assignment: CDR1 SQVTM and CDR2 ANQGSEA. Trimming cost V 3 bases and J 3 bases, with 10 bases left between them. CDR3 length: 13 residues. The CDR3 sequence: CSVDPGRTDTQYF. The CDR3 DNA sequence: TGCAGCGTTGATCCGGGTAGGACAGATACGCAGTATTTT.

There are many counts of this clonotype. The rearrangement uses TRBV27 and TRBJ1-1, with a possible D match to TRBD1 (5 bases). CDR1 MNHEY and CDR2 SMNVEV come from the germline V gene (reference sequence). The ends were cut back, 6 bases at V and 1 base at J, with 18 bases in the middle. The CDR3 consists of 16 residues. CDR3 DNA: TGTGCCAGCAGCCCCCCGGCCCGGACACAGAACACTGAAGCTTTCTTT. Its translation: CASSPPARTQNTEAFF.

This clonotype was seen a handful of times. The V call is TRBV28, the J call TRBJ1-6; maybe TRBD1 (6 bases). The CDR3 runs to 16 residues. Germline CDR1 and CDR2: MDHEN and SYDVKM. Trimming left V 1 base short and J 5 bases short, with 12 bases between. This chain's CDR3 is CASSLYGRGNNSPLHF. CDR3 coding DNA: TGTGCCAGCAGTTTATATGGCAGGGGTAATAATTCACCCCTCCACTTT.

This clonotype has a handful of counts. This chain uses TRBV6-2 or TRBV6-3 with TRBJ2-2; 9 bases agree with TRBD1. The CDR3 runs to 16 residues. After removal of 2 bases from V and 2 bases from J, the junction contained 3 bases not matched to a gene. CDR1 is MNHEY, CDR2 SVGEGT, per germline. CDR3: CASSYPDRGNTGELFF. CDR3 DNA: TGTGCCAGCAGTTACCCGGACAGGGGAAACACCGGGGAGCTGTTTTTT.

The sample holds many counts of this clonotype. The chain uses TRBV6-5 and TRBJ1-4; D uncertain. Germline V gene sequence: CDR1 MNHEY, CDR2 SVGAGI. V shed 2 bases and J shed 1 base, with 8 bases lying between them. The CDR3 loop spans 15 amino acids. The CDR3 loop is CASSYMRVTNEKLFF. CDR3 bases: TGTGCCAGCAGTTACATGAGGGTAACTAATGAAAAACTGTTTTTT.

This clonotype was counted a few times. The gene calls are TRBV7-8 and TRBJ1-5; D is ambiguous. CDR1 is SGHVS, CDR2 FQNEAQ, per germline. V lost 2 bases to trimming and J lost 4 bases, with 6 bases between them. CDR3 length equals 13 residues. The CDR3 bases are TGTGCCAGCAGCTTACAGGATAATCAGCCCCAGCATTTT. This sequence encodes CASSLQDNQPQHF.

This clonotype was observed at least ten times. The chain has TRBV7-6 and TRBJ1-5; 8 bases agree with TRBD1. After removal of 4 bases from V and 1 base from J, the junction contained 3 bases not matched to a gene. Germline lookup yields CDR1 SGHVS and CDR2 FNYEAQ. CDR3 size: 15 residues. CDR3 residues: CASSSRTGSNQPQHF. In DNA, the CDR3 is TGTGCCAGCAGCTCCCGGACAGGGAGCAATCAGCCCCAGCATTTT. The complete variable domain, with remaining parts taken from reference TRBV7-6 and TRBJ1-5, reads GAGVSQSPRYKVTKRGQDVALRCDPISGHVSLYWYRQALGQGPEFLTYFNYEAQQDKSGLPNDRFSAERPEGSISTLTIQRTEQRDSAMYRCASSSRTGSNQPQHFGDGTRLSIL.

This clonotype was recorded a few times. The chain links TRBV11-2 to TRBJ1-1; possible D gene TRBD1, 6 bases. This CDR3 region has 15 residues. V was clipped by 2 bases and J by 2 bases, with 12 bases between them. Germline V gives CDR1 SGHAT, CDR2 FQNNGV. CDR3 in DNA: TGTGCCAGCAGCTTATTGACAGGCAGAAACACTGAAGCTTTCTTT. Translation gives CASSLLTGRNTEAFF.

This chain links TRBV10-3 with TRBJ1-6, with a tentative D call TRBD1 (5 bases). In germline, CDR1 is ENHRY, CDR2 SYGVKD. The CDR3 runs to 16 residues. The V end lost 6 bases, the J end lost 6 bases, and 18 bases lay between the germline ends. The CDR3 region is CAISHRDRKTNSPLHF. CDR3 DNA sequence: TGTGCCATCAGCCACCGGGACCGCAAGACTAATTCACCCCTCCACTTT.

This clonotype was counted only a few times. The CDR3 protein is CASSLLPRGTEAFF. In DNA, the CDR3 is TGTGCCAGCAGTTTATTGCCCCGGGGGACTGAAGCTTTCTTT. The V call is TRBV27, the J call TRBJ1-1, with D maybe TRBD1 (5 bases). Germline CDR1 and CDR2: MNHEY and SMNVEV (reference sequence). This CDR3 has 14 residues. V was cut by 1 base and J by 5 bases, with 11 bases left in between.

This clonotype was detected ten times or more. The gene calls are TRBV28 and TRBJ1-1; D may be TRBD1 (6 bases). The CDR3 covers 13 residues. V was shortened by 7 bases and J by 1 base, with 10 bases between the two germline ends. CDR1 is MDHEN, CDR2 SYDVKM, per germline. The CDR3 sequence is CASTGQSNTEAFF. The CDR3 DNA sequence: TGTGCCAGCACTGGACAGTCGAACACTGAAGCTTTCTTT.

This clonotype was seen repeatedly, ten times or more. The chain has TRBV7-6 and TRBJ1-3; TRBD1 matches 10 bases. CDR1 SGHVS and CDR2 FNYEAQ come from the germline V gene. Trimming removed 5 bases from V and 0 bases from J; junction bases left unmatched: 4. There are 16 residues in the CDR3. DNA of the CDR3: TGTGCCAGCAGCCCGAGGACAGGGGGCTCTGGAAACACCATATATTTT. Translated: CASSPRTGGSGNTIYF.

V gene TRBV6-5 combines with J gene TRBJ2-7, with TRBD2 as a possible D gene (5 bases). Trimming left V 2 bases short and J 4 bases short, with 18 bases between. The CDR3 runs 16 residues. Germline assignment: CDR1 MNHEY and CDR2 SVGAGI. CDR3 nucleotides: TGTGCCAGCAGTTACCAAAGCCCGGGGTTATGGTACGAGCAGTACTTC. This encodes CASSYQSPGLWYEQYF.

This clonotype was picked up a small number of times. The CDR3 loop is CASKTGTIHSRDTQYF. The CDR3 nucleotides read TGTGCCAGCAAGACAGGGACCATTCATTCACGAGATACGCAGTATTTT. The rearrangement uses TRBV6-1 and TRBJ2-3; 7 nucleotides agree with TRBD1. The CDR3 runs 16 residues. CDR1 MNHNS and CDR2 SASEGT come from the germline V gene. V dropped 7 bases and J dropped 5; count of bases not matched to a gene: 15.

The rearrangement joins TRBV3-1 to TRBJ2-7; 8 nucleotides align to TRBD1. V trimming: 2 bases; J trimming: 4 bases; junction bases outside the gene matches: 7. CDR3 length equals 15 residues. The germline V gene has CDR1 LGHDT and CDR2 YNNKEL (reference sequence). CDR3 amino acids: CASSQYPGGGYEQYF. In nucleotides, the CDR3 is TGTGCCAGCAGCCAATACCCAGGGGGCGGATACGAGCAGTACTTC.

This clonotype has a count of ten or more. In DNA form, the CDR3 reads TGTGCCAGCAGCCCCCCGGGACAGGGAGAGGAAAAACTGTTTTTT. Protein sequence: CASSPPGQGEEKLFF. The rearrangement links TRBV11-2 to TRBJ1-4, with 9 positions matching TRBD1. Trimming took 5 bases from V and 8 from J; bases not matched to a gene: 9. This CDR3 is built from 15 residues. Germline CDR1 is SGHAT and CDR2 is FQNNGV. The variable domain in full, with the rest retrieved from reference TRBV11-2 and TRBJ1-4, is EAGVAQSPRYKIIEKRQSVAFWCNPISGHATLYWYQQILGQGPKLLIQFQNNGVVDDSQLPKDRFSAERLKGVDSTLKIQPAKLEDSAVYLCASSPPGQGEEKLFFGSGTQLSVL.

This clonotype was seen at least ten times. The chain uses TRBV4-3 and TRBJ2-6; no reliable D call. The germline CDR1 and CDR2 sequences are LGHNA and YSLEER. The CDR3 runs 18 residues. The germline V and J ends were trimmed by 1 base and 2 bases, with 15 bases remaining between them. The CDR3 loop reads CASSQVTDTWAGANVLTF. Written as DNA, the CDR3 is TGCGCCAGCAGCCAAGTTACCGACACCTGGGCTGGGGCCAACGTCCTGACTTTC.

This clonotype was picked up many times. The V and J genes are TRBV20-1 and TRBJ2-1; D tentatively fits TRBD1 or TRBD2 (6 bases each). There are 14 residues in the CDR3. Trimming shortened V by 3 bases and J by 3 bases, and 12 bases separated the two germline ends. Looked up from germline, CDR1 is DFQATT and CDR2 is SNEGSKA (reference sequence). CDR3 sequence: CSASGRQDYNEQFF. CDR3 in DNA: TGCAGTGCTAGCGGGAGACAGGACTACAATGAGCAGTTCTTC.

The chain is built from TRBV5-1 and TRBJ1-1; D is unclear. With 1 base removed from V and 1 base from J, the gap between germline ends came to 11 bases. Per germline, CDR1 SGHRS and CDR2 YFSETQ. The CDR3 is made up of 15 amino acids. The CDR3 DNA reads as TGCGCCAGCAGCTTGAGAGTGGCCTCGAACACTGAAGCTTTCTTT. This gives the protein CASSLRVASNTEAFF.

This clonotype was seen only once. A much larger clone differs by one base, so this may be a read error. In this CDR3 the conserved last residue, phenylalanine or tryptophan, is missing, so a read error is likely. CDR3 residues: CAISEGEGDYEQYY. The CDR3 DNA sequence: TGTGCCATCAGTGAAGGGGAAGGAGACTACGAGCAGTACTAC. The chain is built from TRBV10-3 and TRBJ2-7, with TRBD1 as a possible D gene (5 bases). CDR3 length equals 14 residues. CDR1 and CDR2 (germline): ENHRY, SYGVKD. Deletions cut 3 bases from V and 3 bases from J, with 12 bases between.